This entry lists 18 T cell receptor beta chains sequenced from one sample in a study of shared clonotypes between healthy human individuals. It was CD45RO-negative cells, positively selected for CCR7, that made up naive CD8 cells, with terminally differentiated effector memory CD45RA+ cells excluded. The assay was immunoSEQ multiplex PCR, and TCRdb's table has in-frame clones only and misses some. The sample yields about 1.9 million clones, 93% seen once. Sequences were obtained from naive CD8+ T cells from PBMCs. The source of these receptors is a man between 18 and 29 years old in good health. Some clones in this sample may be carry-over from other donors' samples.

The chain employs TRBV28 and TRBJ1-5; D uncertain. The CDR3 sequence is 13 residues long. V was cut by 4 bases and J by 4 bases, with 8 bases left in between. Germline CDR1 and CDR2: MDHEN and SYDVKM. CDR3 region: CASSSARNQPQHF. CDR3 in DNA: TGTGCCAGCAGTTCCGCCCGAAATCAGCCCCAGCATTTT.

V gene TRBV6-4 combines with J gene TRBJ1-5, with unresolved D. Germline values: CDR1 MRHNA, CDR2 SNTAGT. The CDR3 runs 10 residues. Trimming pared 10 bases from V and 4 bases from J, leaving 5 bases between. Here the CDR3 reads CATPNQPQHF. The CDR3, as DNA: TGTGCCACTCCGAATCAGCCCCAGCATTTT.

This chain connects TRBV15 to TRBJ2-3, with no clear D. Germline values: CDR1 LNHNV, CDR2 YYDKDF (reference sequence). CDR3 length: 16 amino acids. The V end lost 2 bases, the J end lost 4 bases, and 16 bases lay between the germline ends. This CDR3 reads CATSRTVRGGSDTQYF. The CDR3 nucleotides read TGTGCCACCAGCAGAACAGTGCGAGGCGGATCAGATACGCAGTATTTT.

The chain carries TRBV28 and TRBJ1-3; D is undetermined. CDR1 and CDR2 (germline): MDHEN, SYDVKM. V was clipped by 7 bases and J by 8 bases, with 21 bases between them. This CDR3 has 15 amino acids. The CDR3 is CASIRQPTRMDTIYF. The CDR3 nucleotides read TGTGCCAGCATCAGACAACCCACGAGGATGGACACCATATATTTT.

The rearrangement links TRBV7-9 to TRBJ1-2, with no clear D. Germline values: CDR1 SEHNR, CDR2 FQNEAQ (reference sequence). V lost 1 base, J lost 0 bases, and 9 bases lay in between. The CDR3 is 15 amino acids. CDR3: CASSLEPLTNYGYTF. The CDR3 DNA reads TGTGCCAGCAGCTTAGAGCCGCTCACTAACTATGGCTACACCTTC.

The chain has TRBV15 and TRBJ2-3, with TRBD2 matching 10 bases. V lost 0 bases and J lost 2; bases outside the gene matches: 5. This CDR3 spans 17 amino acids. The germline gives CDR1 LNHNV, CDR2 YYDKDF (reference sequence). The CDR3 nucleotides are TGTGCCACCAGCAGAGATTATCTAGCGGGAGACACAGATACGCAGTATTTT. Translation: CATSRDYLAGDTDTQYF.

The J gene is TRBJ2-3, the V gene TRBV9; D gene ambiguous. The CDR3 totals 16 residues. The germline CDR1 and CDR2 sequences are SGDLS and YYNGEE. Trimming left V 0 bases short and J 2 bases short, with 13 bases between. The CDR3 bases are TGTGCCAGCAGCGTAGGAAAAGACGCTTTCACAGATACGCAGTATTTT. Translated, it gives CASSVGKDAFTDTQYF.

This chain joins TRBV4-3 and TRBJ2-1, with 8 bases fitting TRBD2. CDR3 size: 15 residues. V was clipped by 4 bases and J by 4 bases; unmatched bases: 6. Germline V gene sequence: CDR1 LGHNA, CDR2 YSLEER. Written as DNA, the CDR3 is TGCGCCAGCAGCCTAACTAGCGGAGAATACAATGAGCAGTTCTTC. The encoded protein is CASSLTSGEYNEQFF.

This chain uses TRBV11-2 with TRBJ1-2; D unresolved. CDR1 and CDR2 from the germline V gene are SGHAT and FQNNGV. This CDR3 is 18 amino acids long. Trimming pared 5 bases from V and 0 bases from J, leaving 22 bases between. CDR3 in amino acids: CASSELTARKLANYGYTF. The CDR3 coding sequence is TGTGCCAGCAGCGAACTTACGGCCAGAAAATTAGCTAACTATGGCTACACCTTC.

The chain uses TRBV30 and TRBJ2-1; TRBD2 matches at 7 bases. In germline, CDR1 is GTSNPN, CDR2 SVGIG (reference sequence). V gave up 3 bases and J gave up 6 bases; unmatched junction bases: 14. The CDR3 is 16 residues long. The CDR3 spells CAWRDNAGASLNEQFF. CDR3 nucleotides: TGTGCCTGGAGGGATAACGCGGGAGCCTCCCTCAATGAGCAGTTCTTC. The variable domain in full, with the rest retrieved from reference TRBV30 and TRBJ2-1, is SQTIHQWPATLVQPVGSPLSLECTVEGTSNPNLYWYRQAAGRGLQLLFYSVGIGQISSEVPQNLSASRPQDRQFILSSKKLLLSDSGFYLCAWRDNAGASLNEQFFGPGTRLTVL.

This clone was observed once. This sample also contains other DNA sequences that code for the same CDR3. V usage is TRBV9 and J usage is TRBJ2-3; 8 nucleotides match TRBD2. CDR3 size: 14 residues. V gave up 3 bases and J gave up 3 bases; unmatched junction bases: 3. Germline values: CDR1 SGDLS, CDR2 YYNGEE. For the CDR3, the DNA is TGTGCCAGCAGCGGGGCGGGAGGTACAGATACGCAGTATTTT. It yields the protein CASSGAGGTDTQYF.

The rearrangement links TRBV7-9 to TRBJ2-7, with 7 positions matching TRBD1. Germline-derived CDR1 and CDR2 are SEHNR and FQNEAQ (reference sequence). The V and J ends lost 0 bases and 0 bases, in that order; junction bases with no gene match: 8. The CDR3 is 17 amino acids. CDR3 DNA sequence: TGTGCCAGCAGCTTAGCAACAGGGGCCATAAACTCCTACGAGCAGTACTTC. Translation gives CASSLATGAINSYEQYF.

The rearrangement uses TRBV9 and TRBJ2-7; TRBD2 aligns across 9 bases. V lost 0 bases, J lost 0 bases, and 10 bases stayed unmatched. The V gene's germline CDR1 is SGDLS and CDR2 YYNGEE. The CDR3 is 18 residues long. For the CDR3, the DNA is TGTGCCAGCAGCGTAGGGGCTAGCGGGATGCCCCCCTCCTACGAGCAGTACTTC. This codes for CASSVGASGMPPSYEQYF.

This clone has just one count. The rearrangement uses TRBV6-5 and TRBJ1-2; D gene uncertain. V lost 2 bases and J 4 bases, leaving 8 bases between the germline ends. The CDR3 loop spans 13 amino acids. Per the germline V gene, CDR1 is MNHEY and CDR2 is SVGAGI. CDR3 in DNA: TGTGCCAGCAGTTACAGCCCCAGCTATGGCTACACCTTC. Its translation: CASSYSPSYGYTF.

The gene calls are TRBV4-2 and TRBJ2-1; perhaps TRBD2 as D (5 bases). V lost 0 bases and J 2 bases, leaving 14 bases between the germline ends. This CDR3 comprises 17 residues. The germline CDR1 and CDR2 sequences are LGHNA and YNFKEQ. The CDR3 DNA sequence: TGTGCCAGCAGCCAAGATATCCGGGATCTCGCCTACAATGAGCAGTTCTTC. Translation gives CASSQDIRDLAYNEQFF.

CDR3 bases: TGTGCCAGCAGCTTAGGGAGCGGCCTCTCCTACGAGCAGTACTTC. This sequence encodes CASSLGSGLSYEQYF. The rearrangement uses TRBV11-1 and TRBJ2-7; possible D gene TRBD2, 5 bases. V was shortened by 1 base and J by 0 bases, with 10 bases between the two germline ends. CDR1 and CDR2 from the germline V gene are SGHAT and FQDESV (reference sequence). The CDR3 spans 15 residues.

This chain links TRBV10-3 with TRBJ2-1; D is unclear. Trimming took off 4 bases at V and 6 bases at J, with 25 bases between the two ends. This CDR3 has 18 amino acids. Germline lookup yields CDR1 ENHRY and CDR2 SYGVKD. The CDR3 region is CAISVPTTAEKPSNEQFF. In DNA form, the CDR3 reads TGTGCCATCAGTGTTCCTACCACTGCGGAAAAGCCAAGCAATGAGCAGTTCTTC.

This chain links TRBV9 with TRBJ2-7; D is unresolved. Trimming cost V 3 bases and J 0 bases, with 7 bases left between them. The CDR3 contains 13 residues. Germline values: CDR1 SGDLS, CDR2 YYNGEE. DNA of the CDR3: TGTGCCAGCAGCGCGCAAAACTCCTACGAGCAGTACTTC. Protein sequence: CASSAQNSYEQYF.